This TCR beta chain is from a study of cytomegalovirus exposure and HLA in healthy donors. Study conclusions and caveats: Cytomegalovirus association was listed for 164 TCR beta chains. On later analysis, the bulk of CMV-associated TCR beta chains appeared to be HLA-restricted. Presence/absence analyses assumed roughly uniform sequencing depth across donors.

This clone was seen only once. Antigen unknown. With 60 Vbeta and 13 Jbeta primers, the PCR was carried out. Authors' processing steps: As a later analysis found, there were tens of millions of unique TCR beta chains, of which roughly 11 million were shared. Method: immunoSEQ multiplex PCR; TCRdb's copy keeps in-frame clones and lacks some. That table supplies the V and J calls and clone size; D and trimming were determined from the DNA. In the table there are approximately 160,000 clones, under 85% of which are singletons. The CDR3 extends over 13 amino acids. Germline loops: CDR1 SEHNR, CDR2 FQNEAQ (reference sequence). V was pared by 5 bases and J by 6 bases, with 11 bases between.

The receptor was isolated from a young man in good health and CMV-seronegative. V usage is TRBV7-9 and J usage is TRBJ2-1; tentative D call: TRBD1 (5 bases). Sequencing input: PBMCs. CDR3 region: CASSRPDSNEQFF. CDR3 DNA: TGTGCCAGCAGCCGCCCTGACAGCAATGAGCAGTTCTTC.